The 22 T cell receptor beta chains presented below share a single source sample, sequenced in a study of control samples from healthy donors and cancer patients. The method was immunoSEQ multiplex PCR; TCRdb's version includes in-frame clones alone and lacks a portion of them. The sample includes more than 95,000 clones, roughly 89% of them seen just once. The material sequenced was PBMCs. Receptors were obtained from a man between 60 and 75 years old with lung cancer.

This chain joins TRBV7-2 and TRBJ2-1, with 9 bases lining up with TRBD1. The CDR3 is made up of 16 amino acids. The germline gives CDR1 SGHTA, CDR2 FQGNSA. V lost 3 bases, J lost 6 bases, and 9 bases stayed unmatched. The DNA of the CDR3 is TGTGCCAGCAGCTTTACGGGACAGGGATTGAGCAATGAGCAGTTCTTC. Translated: CASSFTGQGLSNEQFF.

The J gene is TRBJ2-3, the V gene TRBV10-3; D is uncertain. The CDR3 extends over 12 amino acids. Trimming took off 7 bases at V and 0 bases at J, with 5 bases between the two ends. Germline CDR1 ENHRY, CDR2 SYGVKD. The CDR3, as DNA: TGTGCCATCACAGGCAGCACAGATACGCAGTATTTT. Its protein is CAITGSTDTQYF.

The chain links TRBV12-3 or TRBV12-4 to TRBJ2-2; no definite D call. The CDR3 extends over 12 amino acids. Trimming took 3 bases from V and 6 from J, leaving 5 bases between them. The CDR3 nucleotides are TGTGCCAGCAGTTTTAACGCCGGGGAGCTGTTTTTT. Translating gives CASSFNAGELFF.

This CDR3 reads CASSRGQPTSTDTQYF. In DNA form, the CDR3 reads TGTGCCAGCAGCCGAGGGCAGCCTACTAGCACAGATACGCAGTATTTT. This sequence joins TRBV14 and TRBJ2-3, with D possibly TRBD2 on 5 matching bases. Trimming stripped 4 bases from V and 0 bases from J, with 14 bases between. The CDR3 is 16 amino acids. Per germline, CDR1 SGHDN and CDR2 FVKESK.

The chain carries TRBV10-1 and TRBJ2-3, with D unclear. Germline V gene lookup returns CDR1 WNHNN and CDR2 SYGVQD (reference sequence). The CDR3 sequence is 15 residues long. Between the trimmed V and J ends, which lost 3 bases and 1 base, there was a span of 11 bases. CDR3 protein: CASSDSAPGTDTQYF. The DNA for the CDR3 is TGCGCCAGCAGTGACAGCGCGCCCGGCACAGATACGCAGTATTTT.

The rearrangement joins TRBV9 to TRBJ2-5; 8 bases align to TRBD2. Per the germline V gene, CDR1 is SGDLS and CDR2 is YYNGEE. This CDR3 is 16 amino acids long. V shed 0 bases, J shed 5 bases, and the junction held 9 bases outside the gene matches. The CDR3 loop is CASSVAVTGGRETQYF. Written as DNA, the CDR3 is TGTGCCAGCAGCGTAGCTGTTACGGGGGGGCGGGAGACCCAGTACTTC.

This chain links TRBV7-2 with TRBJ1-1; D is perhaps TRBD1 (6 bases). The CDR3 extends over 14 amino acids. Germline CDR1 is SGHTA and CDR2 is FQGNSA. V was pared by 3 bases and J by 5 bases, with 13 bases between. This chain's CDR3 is CASSFPGARTEAFF. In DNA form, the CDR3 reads TGTGCCAGCAGCTTTCCAGGGGCAAGGACTGAAGCTTTCTTT.

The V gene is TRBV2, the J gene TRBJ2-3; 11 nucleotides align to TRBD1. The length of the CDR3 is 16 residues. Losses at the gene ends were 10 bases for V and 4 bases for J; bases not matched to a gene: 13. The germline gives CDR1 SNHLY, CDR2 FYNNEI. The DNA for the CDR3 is TGTGCCATCACCCCCCGGGACAGGGGGTTTTCAGATACGCAGTATTTT. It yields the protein CAITPRDRGFSDTQYF.

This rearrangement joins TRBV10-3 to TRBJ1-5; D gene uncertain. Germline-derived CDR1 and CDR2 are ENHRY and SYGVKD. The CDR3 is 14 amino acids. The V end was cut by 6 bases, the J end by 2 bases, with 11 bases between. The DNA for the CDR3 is TGTGCCATCAGCAAGGACCTGGGCAATCAGCCCCAGCATTTT. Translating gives CAISKDLGNQPQHF.

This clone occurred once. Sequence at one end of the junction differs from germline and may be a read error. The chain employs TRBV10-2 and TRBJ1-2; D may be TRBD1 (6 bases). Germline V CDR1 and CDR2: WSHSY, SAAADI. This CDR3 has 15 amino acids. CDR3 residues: CARSGGGSGDYGYTF. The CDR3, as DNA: TGCGCCCGCAGTGGAGGGGGGTCAGGGGACTATGGCTACACCTTC.

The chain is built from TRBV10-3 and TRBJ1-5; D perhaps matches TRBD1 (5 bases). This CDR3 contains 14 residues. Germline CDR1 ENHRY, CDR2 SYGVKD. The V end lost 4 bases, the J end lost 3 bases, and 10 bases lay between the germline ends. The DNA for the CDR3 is TGTGCCATCAGTGGAGGGGTTCTCAATCAGCCCCAGCATTTT. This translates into CAISGGVLNQPQHF.

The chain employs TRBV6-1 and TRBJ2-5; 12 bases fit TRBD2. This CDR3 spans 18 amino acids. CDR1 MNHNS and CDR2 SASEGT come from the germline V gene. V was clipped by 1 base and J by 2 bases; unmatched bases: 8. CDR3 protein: CASSEGRLAGASQETQYF. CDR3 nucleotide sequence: TGTGCCAGCAGTGAAGGGAGACTAGCGGGGGCCTCTCAAGAGACCCAGTACTTC.

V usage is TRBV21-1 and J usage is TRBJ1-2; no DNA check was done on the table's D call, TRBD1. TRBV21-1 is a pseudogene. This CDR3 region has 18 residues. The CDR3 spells CASSKEKAVTGWAYGYTF. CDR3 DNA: TGTGCCAGCAGCAAAGAAAAGGCCGTTACAGGGTGGGCCTATGGCTACACCTTC.

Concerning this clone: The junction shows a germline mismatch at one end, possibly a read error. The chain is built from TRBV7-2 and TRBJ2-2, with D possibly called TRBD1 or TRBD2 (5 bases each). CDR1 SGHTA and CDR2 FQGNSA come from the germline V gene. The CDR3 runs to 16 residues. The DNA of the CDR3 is TGTGCCAGCAGCCCCGCCGAGGGGCTTAACACCGAGGAGCTGTTTTTT. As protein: CASSPAEGLNTEELFF.

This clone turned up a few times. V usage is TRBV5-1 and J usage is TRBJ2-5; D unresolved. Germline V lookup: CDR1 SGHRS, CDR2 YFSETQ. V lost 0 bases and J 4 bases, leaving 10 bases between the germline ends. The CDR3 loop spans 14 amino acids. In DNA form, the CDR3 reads TGCGCCAGCAGCTTGGGAAGTGTAGGAGAGACCCAGTACTTC. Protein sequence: CASSLGSVGETQYF.

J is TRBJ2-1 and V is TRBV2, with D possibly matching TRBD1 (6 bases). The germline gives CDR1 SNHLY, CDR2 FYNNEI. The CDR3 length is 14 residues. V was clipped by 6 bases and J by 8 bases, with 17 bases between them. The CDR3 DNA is TGTGCCAGCAGGATCACAGGGTACGCTGATGAGCAGTTCTTC. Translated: CASRITGYADEQFF.

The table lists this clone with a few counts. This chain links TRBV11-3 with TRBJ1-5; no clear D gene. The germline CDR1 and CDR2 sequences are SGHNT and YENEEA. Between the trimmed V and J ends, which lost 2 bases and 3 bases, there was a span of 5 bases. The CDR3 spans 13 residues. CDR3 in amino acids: CASSLFTNQPQHF. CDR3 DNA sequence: TGTGCCAGCAGCTTATTTACCAATCAGCCCCAGCATTTT.

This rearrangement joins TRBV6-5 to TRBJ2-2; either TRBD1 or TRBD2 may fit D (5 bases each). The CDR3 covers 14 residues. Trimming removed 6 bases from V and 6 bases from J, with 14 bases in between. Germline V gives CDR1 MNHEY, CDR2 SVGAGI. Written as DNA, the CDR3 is TGTGCCAGCAGCGCTTCTCGGGACGCCGGGGAGCTGTTTTTT. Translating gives CASSASRDAGELFF.

CDR3 DNA: TGTGCCAGCAGCTTGGACGAGTCGGGGGCCTACGAGCAGTACGTC. Translated: CASSLDESGAYEQYV. The genes are TRBV5-5 and TRBJ2-7, with a weak D call TRBD2 (6 bases). The germline CDR1 and CDR2 sequences are SGHKS and YYEKEE (reference sequence). The CDR3 covers 15 residues. The V and J ends lost 0 bases and 2 bases respectively, with 12 bases between them.

The DNA for the CDR3 is TGTGCCAGCAGTGTTCTCGACAGGGGGAAAGCTTTCTTT. Its protein product is CASSVLDRGKAFF. The V and J genes are TRBV25-1 and TRBJ1-1; 9 bases match TRBD1. Per germline, CDR1 MGHDK and CDR2 SYGVNS. Unmatched junction bases numbered 6, after V lost 4 bases and J lost 9 bases. This CDR3 is 13 amino acids long.

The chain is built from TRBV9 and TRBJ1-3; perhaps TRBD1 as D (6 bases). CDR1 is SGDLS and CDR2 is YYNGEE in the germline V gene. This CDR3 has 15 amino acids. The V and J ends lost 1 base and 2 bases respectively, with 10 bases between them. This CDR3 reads CASSVYWGPGNTIYF. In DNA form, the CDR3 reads TGTGCCAGCAGCGTATATTGGGGGCCTGGAAACACCATATATTTT. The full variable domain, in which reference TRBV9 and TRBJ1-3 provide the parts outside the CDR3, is DSGVTQTPKHLITATGQRVTLRCSPRSGDLSVYWYQQSLDQGLQFLIQYYNGEERAKGNILERFSAQQFPDLHSELNLSSLELGDSALYFCASSVYWGPGNTIYFGEGSWLTVV.

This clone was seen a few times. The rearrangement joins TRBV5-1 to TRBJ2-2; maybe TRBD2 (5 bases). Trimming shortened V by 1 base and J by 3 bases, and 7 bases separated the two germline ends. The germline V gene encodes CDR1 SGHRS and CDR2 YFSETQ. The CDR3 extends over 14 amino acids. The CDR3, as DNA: TGCGCCAGCAGCTTGCAAGCGGACACCGGGGAGCTGTTTTTT. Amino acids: CASSLQADTGELFF.